The 5 T cell receptor beta chains below come from one sample, sequenced in a study of cytomegalovirus exposure and HLA in healthy donors. Amplification used 60 Vbeta primers and 13 Jbeta primers. TCRdb's table, derived via immunoSEQ multiplex PCR, lists solely in-frame clones and lacks some. The sample carries roughly 120,000 clones, approximately 78% recorded once. Sequenced sample: PBMCs. The receptors originated from a man between 40 and 49 years old in good health and CMV-seronegative.

This clone was detected only a few times. The chain couples TRBV4-1 to TRBJ2-3; weak D call: TRBD2 (7 bases). The germline gives CDR1 MGHRA, CDR2 YSYEKL. V was pared by 0 bases and J by 9 bases, with 19 bases between. The CDR3 has 16 amino acids. The CDR3 region has the DNA TGCGCCAGCAGCCAAGATACGGGGGGCCTACTTCGGACGCAGTATTTT. This codes for CASSQDTGGLLRTQYF.

V usage is TRBV7-2 and J usage is TRBJ2-3; D gene uncertain. Looked up from germline, CDR1 is SGHTA and CDR2 is FQGNSA. V was cut by 5 bases and J by 7 bases, with 7 bases left in between. CDR3 length equals 11 residues. CDR3 in amino acids: CASSADNTQYF. CDR3 sequence (DNA): TGTGCCAGCAGCGCGGATAATACGCAGTATTTT.

The rearrangement uses TRBV9 and TRBJ2-2; 10 bases align to TRBD2. CDR1 and CDR2 (germline): SGDLS, YYNGEE. Trimming removed 0 bases from V and 4 bases from J; junction bases left unmatched: 9. The CDR3 spans 18 residues. CDR3 residues: CASSVGERGGRGTGELFF. CDR3 bases: TGTGCCAGCAGCGTAGGGGAGCGGGGGGGCCGGGGCACCGGGGAGCTGTTTTTT.

This rearrangement joins TRBV27 to TRBJ2-1; D perhaps matches TRBD2 (6 bases). Germline V CDR1 and CDR2: MNHEY, SMNVEV (reference sequence). Trimming stripped 8 bases from V and 4 bases from J, with 9 bases between. The CDR3 runs to 12 residues. CDR3 sequence (DNA): TGTGCCAGCTACGGGACTTACAATGAGCAGTTCTTC. Its protein product is CASYGTYNEQFF.

The rearrangement joins TRBV2 to TRBJ2-1, with D unresolved. CDR3 length equals 10 residues. Germline values: CDR1 SNHLY, CDR2 FYNNEI. Between the trimmed V and J ends, which lost 10 bases and 8 bases, there was a span of 9 bases. CDR3 coding DNA: TGTGCCACCGGCGGTGATGAGCAGTTCTTC. Its translation: CATGGDEQFF.